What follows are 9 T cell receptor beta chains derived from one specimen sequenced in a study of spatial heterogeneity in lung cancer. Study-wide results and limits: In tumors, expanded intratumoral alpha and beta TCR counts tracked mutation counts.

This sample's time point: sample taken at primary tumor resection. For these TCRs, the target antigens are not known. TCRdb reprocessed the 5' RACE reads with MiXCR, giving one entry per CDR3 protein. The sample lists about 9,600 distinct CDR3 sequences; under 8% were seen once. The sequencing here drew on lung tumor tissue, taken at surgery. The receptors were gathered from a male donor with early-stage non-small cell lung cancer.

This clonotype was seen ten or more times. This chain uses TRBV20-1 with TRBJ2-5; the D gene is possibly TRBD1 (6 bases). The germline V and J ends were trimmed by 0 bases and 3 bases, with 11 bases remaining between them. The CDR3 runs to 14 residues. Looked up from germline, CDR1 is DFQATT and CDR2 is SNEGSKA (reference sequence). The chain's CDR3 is CSARDSQGKETQYF. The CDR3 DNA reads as TGCAGTGCTAGAGACTCCCAGGGGAAAGAGACCCAGTACTTC.

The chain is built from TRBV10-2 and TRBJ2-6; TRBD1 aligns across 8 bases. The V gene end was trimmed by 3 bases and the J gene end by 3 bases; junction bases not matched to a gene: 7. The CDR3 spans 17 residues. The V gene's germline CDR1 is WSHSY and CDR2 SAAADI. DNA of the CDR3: TGCGCCAGCAGTGATGGGGCAGGGGGCTTTGGGGCCAACGTCCTGACTTTC. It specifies CASSDGAGGFGANVLTF.

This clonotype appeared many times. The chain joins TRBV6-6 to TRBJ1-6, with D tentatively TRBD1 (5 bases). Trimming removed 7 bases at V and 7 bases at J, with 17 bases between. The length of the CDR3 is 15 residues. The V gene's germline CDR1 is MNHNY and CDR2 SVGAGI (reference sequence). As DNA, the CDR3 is TGTGCCAGCAACCTAGGTCAGGGTTGGAATTCACCCCTCCACTTT. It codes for CASNLGQGWNSPLHF.

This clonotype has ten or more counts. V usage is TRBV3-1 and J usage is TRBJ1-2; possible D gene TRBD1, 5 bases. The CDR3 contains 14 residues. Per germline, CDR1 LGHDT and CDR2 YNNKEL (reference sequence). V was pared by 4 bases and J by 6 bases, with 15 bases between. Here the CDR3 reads CASSRQGGVDGYTF. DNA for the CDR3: TGTGCCAGCAGCCGGCAGGGTGGCGTGGATGGCTACACCTTC.

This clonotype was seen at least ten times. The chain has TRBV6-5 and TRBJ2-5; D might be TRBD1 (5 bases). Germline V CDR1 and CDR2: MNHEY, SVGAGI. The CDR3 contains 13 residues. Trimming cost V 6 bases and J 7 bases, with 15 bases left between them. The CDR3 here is CASSPGQGLTQYF. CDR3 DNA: TGTGCCAGCAGCCCCGGGCAGGGTCTGACCCAGTACTTC.

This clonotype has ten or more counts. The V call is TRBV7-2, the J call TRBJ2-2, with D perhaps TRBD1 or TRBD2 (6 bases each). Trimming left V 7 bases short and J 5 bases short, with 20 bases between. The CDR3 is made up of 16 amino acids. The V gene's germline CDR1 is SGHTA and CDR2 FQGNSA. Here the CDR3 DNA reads TGTGCCAGCACCATGAGAGGGGGGCTAAGGACCGGGGAGCTGTTTTTT. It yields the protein CASTMRGGLRTGELFF.

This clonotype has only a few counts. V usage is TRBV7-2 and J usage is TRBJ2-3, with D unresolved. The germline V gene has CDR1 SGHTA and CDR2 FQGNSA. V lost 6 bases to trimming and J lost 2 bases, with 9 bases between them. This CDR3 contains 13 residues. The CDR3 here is CASRNGITDTQYF. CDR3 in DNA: TGTGCCAGCAGAAATGGAATCACAGATACGCAGTATTTT.

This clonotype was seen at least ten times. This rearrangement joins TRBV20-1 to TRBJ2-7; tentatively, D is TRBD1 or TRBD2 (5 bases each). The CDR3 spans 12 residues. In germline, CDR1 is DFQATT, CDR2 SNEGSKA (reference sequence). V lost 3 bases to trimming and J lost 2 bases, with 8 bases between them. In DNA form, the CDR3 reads TGCAGTGCTAGTGAGGGGACCTACGAGCAGTACTTC. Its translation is CSASEGTYEQYF.

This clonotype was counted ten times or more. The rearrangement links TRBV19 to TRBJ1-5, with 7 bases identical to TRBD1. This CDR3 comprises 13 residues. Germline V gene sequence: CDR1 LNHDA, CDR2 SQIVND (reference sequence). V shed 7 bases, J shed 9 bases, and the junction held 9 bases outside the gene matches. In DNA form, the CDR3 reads TGTGCCAGTAACCTTCAGGGGGGACGGCCCCAGCATTTT. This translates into CASNLQGGRPQHF.